This note documents a single T cell receptor (beta chain) sequence. The antigen is not known. The CDR3 totals 16 residues. Germline-derived CDR1 and CDR2 are MGHRA and YSYEKL. V gave up 6 bases and J gave up 4 bases; unmatched junction bases: 14. This sample is part of a study of T cells in Graves' hyperthyroidism and ophthalmopathy. The study, taken as a whole, reports: Among thyroid clonotypes expanded above 0.001, most also appeared in blood. In validation, the model predicted ophthalmopathy. These predictions came a median approximately 6.5 months before onset.

The investigators amplified TCR beta CDR3 regions from RNA transcripts. First-round RT-PCR of the TCR CDR3 relied on the HTBI primer set. In TCRdb, the multiplex PCR reads were re-called with MiXCR into one record per CDR3 protein. Here the sample spans about 520,000 distinct CDR3 sequences, roughly 25% being singletons. The sequenced sample consisted of blood. V gene TRBV4-1 combines with J gene TRBJ1-1; TRBD1 aligns across 7 bases. This sequence was found in a woman aged 30 to 39 with Graves' ophthalmopathy. The CDR3 protein is CASSHPGRRGVTEAFF. CDR3 DNA sequence: TGCGCCAGCAGTCATCCCGGGCGCAGGGGGGTCACTGAAGCTTTCTTT.